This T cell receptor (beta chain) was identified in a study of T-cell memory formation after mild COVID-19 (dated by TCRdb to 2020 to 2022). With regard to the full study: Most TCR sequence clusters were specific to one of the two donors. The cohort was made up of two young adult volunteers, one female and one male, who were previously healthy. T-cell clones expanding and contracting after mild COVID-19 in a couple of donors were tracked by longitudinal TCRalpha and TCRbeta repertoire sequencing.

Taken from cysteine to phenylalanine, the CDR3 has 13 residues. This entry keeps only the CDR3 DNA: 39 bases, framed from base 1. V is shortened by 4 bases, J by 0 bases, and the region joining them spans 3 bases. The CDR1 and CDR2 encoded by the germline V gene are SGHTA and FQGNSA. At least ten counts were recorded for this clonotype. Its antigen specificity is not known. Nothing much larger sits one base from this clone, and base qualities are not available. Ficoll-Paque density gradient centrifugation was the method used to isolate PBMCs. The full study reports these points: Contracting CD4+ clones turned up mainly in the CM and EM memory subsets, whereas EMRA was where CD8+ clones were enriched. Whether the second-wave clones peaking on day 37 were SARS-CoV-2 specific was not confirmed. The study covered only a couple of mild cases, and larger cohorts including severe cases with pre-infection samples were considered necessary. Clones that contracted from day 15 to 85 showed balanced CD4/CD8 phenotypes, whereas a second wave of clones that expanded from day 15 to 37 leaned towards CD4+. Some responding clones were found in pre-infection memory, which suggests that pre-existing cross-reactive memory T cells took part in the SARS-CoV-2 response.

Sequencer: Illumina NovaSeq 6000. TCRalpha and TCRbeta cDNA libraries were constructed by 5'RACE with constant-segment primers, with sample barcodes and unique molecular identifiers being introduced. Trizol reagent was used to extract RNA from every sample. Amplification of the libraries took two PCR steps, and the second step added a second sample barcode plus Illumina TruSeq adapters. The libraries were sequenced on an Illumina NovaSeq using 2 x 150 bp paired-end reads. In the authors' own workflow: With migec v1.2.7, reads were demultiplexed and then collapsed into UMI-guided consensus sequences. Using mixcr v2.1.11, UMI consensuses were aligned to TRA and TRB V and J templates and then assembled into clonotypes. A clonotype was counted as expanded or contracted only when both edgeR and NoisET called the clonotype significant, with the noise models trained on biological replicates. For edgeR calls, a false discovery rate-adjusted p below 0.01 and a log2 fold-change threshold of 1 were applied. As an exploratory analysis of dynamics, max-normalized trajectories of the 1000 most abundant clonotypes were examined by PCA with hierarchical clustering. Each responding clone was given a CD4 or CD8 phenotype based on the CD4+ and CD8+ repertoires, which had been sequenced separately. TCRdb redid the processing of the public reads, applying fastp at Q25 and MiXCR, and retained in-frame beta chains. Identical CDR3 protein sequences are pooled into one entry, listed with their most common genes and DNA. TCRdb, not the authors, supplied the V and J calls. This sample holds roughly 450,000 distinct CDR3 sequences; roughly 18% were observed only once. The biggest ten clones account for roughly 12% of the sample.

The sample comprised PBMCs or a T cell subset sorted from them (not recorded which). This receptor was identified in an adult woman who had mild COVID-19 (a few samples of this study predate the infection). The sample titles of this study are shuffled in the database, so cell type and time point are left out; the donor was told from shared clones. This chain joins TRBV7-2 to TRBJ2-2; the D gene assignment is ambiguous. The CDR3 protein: CASSSPNTGELFF. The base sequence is TGTGCCAGCAGCTCTCCGAACACCGGGGAGCTGTTTTTT.